This entry lists 10 T cell receptor beta chains sequenced from one sample in a study of blood T cell repertoires in COVID-19. Libraries were prepared by immunoSEQ multiplex PCR; TCRdb keeps only in-frame clonotypes and omits some of them. The sample gives some 190,000 clones, approximately 80% of which show up once; about an eighth is in the top ten. The sequencing input was PBMCs or T cells enriched from blood (not recorded which). All receptors come from a man in his 60s who had been exposed to COVID-19.

V is TRBV28 and J is TRBJ2-2; unclear D gene. Germline CDR1 reads MDHEN; CDR2 reads SYDVKM. Trimming left V 1 base short and J 7 bases short, with 4 bases between. The CDR3 spans 12 residues. The CDR3 coding sequence is TGTGCCAGCAGTTTATCAAACGGGGAGCTGTTTTTT. Protein sequence: CASSLSNGELFF.

The V call is TRBV28, the J call TRBJ2-7, with 7 bases aligning to TRBD2. CDR3 length equals 14 residues. The germline gives CDR1 MDHEN, CDR2 SYDVKM. The trim removed 5 bases at V and 4 bases at J, leaving 8 bases unmatched. CDR3 loop: CASSLLAGEYEQYF. Written as DNA, the CDR3 is TGTGCCAGCAGTCTTTTGGCGGGAGAGTACGAGCAGTACTTC.

This clone appeared once. The chain joins TRBV7-2 to TRBJ2-6; no reliable D call. Germline CDR1 SGHTA, CDR2 FQGNSA. The CDR3 covers 15 residues. V was clipped by 5 bases and J by 3 bases, with 11 bases between them. The CDR3 region has the DNA TGTGCCAGCAGCCCTCAGGTGGTTGGGGCCAACGTCCTGACTTTC. Amino acids: CASSPQVVGANVLTF.

The rearrangement joins TRBV7-3 to TRBJ2-1, with 7 bases aligning to TRBD2. Trimming took 5 bases from V and 8 from J; bases not matched to a gene: 12. Germline-derived CDR1 and CDR2 are SGHTA and FQGTGA. The CDR3 runs to 15 residues. CDR3 sequence (DNA): TGTGCCAGCAGCCCGAGGGCGGGAGCGGTCTATGAGCAGTTCTTC. It is translated as CASSPRAGAVYEQFF.

This clone was counted a few times. The J gene is TRBJ2-3, the V gene TRBV7-3; TRBD2 might be the D (5 bases). CDR3 size: 15 residues. Trimming removed 1 base from V and 1 base from J, with 9 bases in between. From germline, CDR1 is SGHTA and CDR2 FQGTGA. The CDR3 DNA reads as TGTGCCAGCAGCTTAAGCCCTAGCCGCACAGATACGCAGTATTTT. Protein sequence: CASSLSPSRTDTQYF.

V and J are TRBV5-6 and TRBJ1-5; the D gene is possibly TRBD1 (6 bases). V lost 0 bases, J lost 7 bases, and 14 bases lay in between. Germline V gives CDR1 SGHDT, CDR2 YYEEEE. The CDR3 totals 15 residues. The CDR3 loop reads CASSLAGGANQPQHF. CDR3 DNA sequence: TGTGCCAGCAGCTTGGCCGGGGGGGCGAACCAGCCCCAGCATTTT.

The gene calls are TRBV21-1 and TRBJ2-1; no DNA check was done on the table's D call, TRBD2. TRBV21-1 is tagged as a pseudogene. This CDR3 region has 14 residues. The CDR3 nucleotides are TGTGCCAGCAGCAAATGCGGGGCAGGGTCTGGGCAGTTCTTC. It encodes CASSKCGAGSGQFF.

This clone is a singleton in its sample. The chain joins TRBV11-1 to TRBJ1-1; tentatively, D is TRBD1 (5 bases). Germline assignment: CDR1 SGHAT and CDR2 FQDESV (reference sequence). V shed 5 bases and J shed 11 bases, with 18 bases lying between them. This CDR3 has 13 residues. CDR3 loop: CASSVDHPGRAFF. The DNA for the CDR3 is TGTGCCAGCAGCGTAGACCACCCAGGGCGGGCTTTCTTT.

The chain is built from TRBV2 and TRBJ1-4, with D possibly being TRBD1 (6 bases). This CDR3 is 15 amino acids long. V lost 9 bases and J lost 5, with 19 bases in between. Germline V gene sequence: CDR1 SNHLY, CDR2 FYNNEI. The CDR3 reads CASINLGATNEKLFF. The CDR3 region has the DNA TGTGCCAGTATCAATCTGGGGGCGACCAATGAAAAACTGTTTTTT.

The rearrangement joins TRBV7-2 to TRBJ1-5; D gene unclear. Trimming pared 4 bases from V and 0 bases from J, leaving 7 bases between. CDR1 SGHTA and CDR2 FQGNSA come from the germline V gene. The CDR3 sequence is 14 residues long. This CDR3 reads CASSSGFSNQPQHF. The CDR3 nucleotides are TGTGCCAGCAGCTCGGGATTTAGCAATCAGCCCCAGCATTTT.